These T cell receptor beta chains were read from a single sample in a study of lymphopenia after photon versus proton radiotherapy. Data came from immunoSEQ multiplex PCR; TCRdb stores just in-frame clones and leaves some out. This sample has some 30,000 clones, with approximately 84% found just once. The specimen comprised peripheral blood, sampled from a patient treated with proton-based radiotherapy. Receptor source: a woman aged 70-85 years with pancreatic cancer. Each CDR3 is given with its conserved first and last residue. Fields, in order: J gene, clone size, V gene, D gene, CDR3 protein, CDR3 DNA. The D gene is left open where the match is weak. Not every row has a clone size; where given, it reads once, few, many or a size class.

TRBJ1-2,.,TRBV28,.,CASSIQDNYGYTF,TGTGCCAGCAGTATACAGGATAACTATGGCTACACCTTC
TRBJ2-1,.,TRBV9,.,CASSVGDNYNEQFF,TGTGCCAGCAGCGTAGGAGACAATTACAATGAGCAGTTCTTC
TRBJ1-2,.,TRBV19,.,CASSIGSGYTF,TGTGCCAGTAGTATCGGAAGTGGCTACACCTTC
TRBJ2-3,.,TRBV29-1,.,CSGSLYPTQEGNTDTQYF,TGCAGCGGGTCGTTGTATCCGACGCAGGAGGGTAACACAGATACGCAGTATTTT
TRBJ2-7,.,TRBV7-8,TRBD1,CASSRDRTTYEQYF,TGTGCCAGCAGCCGGGACAGGACCACCTACGAGCAGTACTTC
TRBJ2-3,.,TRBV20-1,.,CSLRITDTQYF,TGCAGTCTGCGGATCACAGATACGCAGTATTTT
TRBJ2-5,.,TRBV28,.,CASIRAPSQETQYF,TGTGCCAGCATTCGGGCGCCTTCACAAGAGACCCAGTACTTC
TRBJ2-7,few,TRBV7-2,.,CASSFSGTTAHEQYF,TGTGCCAGCAGCTTCTCCGGGACGACGGCCCACGAGCAGTACTTC
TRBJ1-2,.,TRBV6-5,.,CASSYAKRGGAGYTF,TGTGCCAGCAGTTACGCGAAGAGGGGAGGGGCTGGCTACACCTTC
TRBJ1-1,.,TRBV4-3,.,CASSQGTPNTEAFF,TGCGCCAGCAGCCAAGGGACACCCAACACTGAAGCTTTCTTT
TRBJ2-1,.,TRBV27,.,CASTRGTSNNEQFF,TGTGCCAGCACCCGAGGGACTTCTAACAATGAGCAGTTCTTC
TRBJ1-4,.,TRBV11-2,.,CASSKKGESNEKLFF,TGTGCCAGCAGCAAAAAGGGGGAGAGTAATGAAAAACTGTTTTTT
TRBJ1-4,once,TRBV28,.,CASSLGGGRREKLFF,TGTGCCAGCAGTTTGGGTGGGGGGCGCCGGGAAAAACTGTTTTTT
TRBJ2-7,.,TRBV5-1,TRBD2,CASSLKGSGIIEQYF,TGCGCCAGCAGCTTAAAGGGTAGCGGGATTATCGAGCAGTACTTC
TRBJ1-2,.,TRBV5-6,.,CASSFRRGSLINYGYTF,TGTGCCAGCAGCTTTAGGCGGGGCAGCCTTATTAACTATGGCTACACCTTC
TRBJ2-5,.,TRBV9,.,CASSARPVSETQYF,TGTGCCAGCAGCGCCCGCCCGGTCTCGGAGACCCAGTACTTC
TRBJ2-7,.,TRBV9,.,CASSVGAAPYEQYF,TGTGCCAGCAGCGTAGGGGCAGCCCCCTACGAGCAGTACTTC
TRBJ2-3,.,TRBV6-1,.,CASSINGATDTQYF,TGTGCCAGCAGCATAAACGGAGCGACAGATACGCAGTATTTT
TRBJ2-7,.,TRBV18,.,CASSTSPTGEQYF,TGTGCCAGCTCAACATCTCCCACCGGCGAGCAGTACTTC
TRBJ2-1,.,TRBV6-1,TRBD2,CASSEWLAGVASYNEQFF,TGTGCCAGCAGTGAATGGCTGGCGGGAGTCGCCTCCTACAATGAGCAGTTCTTC
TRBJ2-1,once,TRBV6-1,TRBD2,CASSAKGLAVTEQFF,TGTGCCAGCAGTGCTAAGGGACTAGCCGTCACTGAGCAGTTCTTC
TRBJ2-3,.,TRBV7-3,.,CASSPHSTDTQYF,TGTGCCAGCAGCCCACACAGCACAGATACGCAGTATTTT
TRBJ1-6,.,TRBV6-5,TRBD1,CASSPGQLNSPLHF,TGTGCCAGCAGCCCGGGACAGCTCAATTCACCCCTCCACTTT
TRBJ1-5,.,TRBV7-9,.,CASSFTMDNQPQHF,TGTGCCAGCAGCTTTACGATGGACAATCAGCCCCAGCATTTT
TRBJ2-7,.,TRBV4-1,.,CASSQLSNSYEQYF,TGCGCCAGCAGCCAACTCTCCAATTCCTACGAGCAGTACTTC
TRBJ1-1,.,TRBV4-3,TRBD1,CASSQQGAGAFF,TGCGCCAGCAGCCAACAGGGGGCAGGAGCTTTCTTT
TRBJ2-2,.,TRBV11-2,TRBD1,CASSAGTGVNTGELFF,TGTGCCAGCAGCGCCGGGACAGGGGTGAACACCGGGGAGCTGTTTTTT
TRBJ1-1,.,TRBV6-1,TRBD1,CASSEPGQGTTEAFF,TGTGCCAGCAGTGAACCGGGACAGGGGACGACTGAAGCTTTCTTT
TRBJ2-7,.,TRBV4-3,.,CASSQGIGGSYEQYF,TGCGCCAGCAGCCAAGGTATTGGCGGCTCCTACGAGCAGTACTTC
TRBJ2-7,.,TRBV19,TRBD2,CASSWTSGSYEQYF,TGTGCCAGTAGTTGGACTAGCGGGAGCTACGAGCAGTACTTC
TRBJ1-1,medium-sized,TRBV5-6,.,CASSYFRNMNTEAFF,TGTGCCAGCAGCTACTTCAGGAATATGAACACTGAAGCTTTCTTT
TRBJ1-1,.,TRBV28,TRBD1,CASSDTRGRRTEAFF,TGTGCCAGCAGCGATACCAGGGGGCGTCGGACTGAAGCTTTCTTT
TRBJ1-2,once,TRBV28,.,CASSLGGGVRYGYTF,TGTGCCAGCAGTTTGGGTGGGGGCGTCCGCTATGGCTACACCTTC
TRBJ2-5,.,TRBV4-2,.,CASSQEGGGKGETQYF,TGTGCCAGCAGCCAAGAGGGTGGCGGGAAGGGGGAGACCCAGTACTTC
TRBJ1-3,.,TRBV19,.,CASSGDRTGNTIYF,TGTGCCAGTTCCGGGGATCGGACTGGAAACACCATATATTTT
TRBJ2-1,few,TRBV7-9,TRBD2,CASSAPPGTSGKYDEQFF,TGTGCCAGCAGCGCCCCCCCGGGGACTAGCGGGAAGTACGATGAGCAGTTCTTC
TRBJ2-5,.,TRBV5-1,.,CASSLAAGQETQYF,TGCGCCAGCAGCTTGGCCGCAGGCCAAGAGACCCAGTACTTC